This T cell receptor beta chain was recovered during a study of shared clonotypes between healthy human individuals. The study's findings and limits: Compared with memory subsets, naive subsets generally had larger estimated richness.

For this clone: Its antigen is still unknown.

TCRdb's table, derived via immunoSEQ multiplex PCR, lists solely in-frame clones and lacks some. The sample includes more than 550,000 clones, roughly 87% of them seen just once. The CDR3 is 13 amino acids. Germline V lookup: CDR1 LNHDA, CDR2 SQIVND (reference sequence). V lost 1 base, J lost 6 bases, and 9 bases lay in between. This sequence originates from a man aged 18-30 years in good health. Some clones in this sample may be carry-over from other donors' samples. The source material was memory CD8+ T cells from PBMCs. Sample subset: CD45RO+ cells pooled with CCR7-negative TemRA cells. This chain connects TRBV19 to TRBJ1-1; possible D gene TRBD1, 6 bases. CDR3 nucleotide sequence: TGTGCCAGTAGTATAGGTGAGGGGGCTGAAGCTTTCTTT. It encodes CASSIGEGAEAFF.